The present TCR beta chain was sequenced within a study of control samples from healthy donors and cancer patients. Generated by immunoSEQ multiplex PCR, the TCRdb table keeps only in-frame clones and is missing some. In the table there are 60,000 to 85,000 clones, 80% to 95% of which are singletons. What was sequenced was blood. The TCR sequence derives from a woman aged 55-69 years in good health.

The CDR3 nucleotides read TGTGCCTGGAGGGGGGGGCCGAATGGCTACACCTTC. Translated, it gives CAWRGGPNGYTF. The chain couples TRBV30 to TRBJ1-2; tentative D call: TRBD1 (6 bases). Trimming took off 3 bases at V and 6 bases at J, with 11 bases between the two ends. The CDR3 consists of 12 residues. From germline, CDR1 is GTSNPN and CDR2 SVGIG (reference sequence).